This T cell receptor (beta chain) stems from a study of blood T cell repertoires in COVID-19. Across the study: Sites across the United States, Italy and Spain contributed samples from acute and convalescent COVID-19. In each case, the material was cDNA or gDNA derived from T cells, B-cell-depleted T cells, or PBMCs.

Method: immunoSEQ multiplex PCR; TCRdb's copy keeps in-frame clones and lacks some. Among about 230,000 clones listed, roughly 80% were seen once. The CDR3 is 16 amino acids. With 2 bases removed from V and 6 bases from J, the gap between germline ends came to 16 bases. Germline V gene lookup returns CDR1 LGHDT and CDR2 YNNKEL (reference sequence). This receptor was obtained from a middle-aged man with active or convalescent COVID-19. Sequencing was carried out using peripheral blood. The chain is built from TRBV3-1 (or the pseudogene TRBV3-2) and TRBJ2-2, with a tentative D call TRBD1 (6 bases). The CDR3 is CASSQSDRTLAGELFF. CDR3 DNA: TGTGCCAGCAGCCAATCAGACAGGACCTTGGCCGGGGAGCTGTTTTTT.